These 11 T cell receptor beta chains were all obtained from the same sample, sequenced in a study of beta chain features in type 1 diabetes. TCRB transcripts that were expressed got sequenced, as all of the isolated RNA had been reverse transcribed. Libraries were prepared by immunoSEQ multiplex PCR; TCRdb keeps only in-frame clonotypes and omits some of them. The table shows about 160,000 clones, with roughly 8% occurring only once. Study results and caveats: Shorter TCRB CDR3s, moderately but significantly so, marked every one of the four CD4+ subsets in Type 1 diabetes patients.

For these TCRs, the target antigens are not known. Specimen: central memory CD4+ T cells from blood. Receptor source: a middle-aged woman with type 1 diabetes.

This clone was observed a handful of times. The chain joins TRBV18 to TRBJ2-1; 7 bases line up with TRBD2. The CDR3 has 14 amino acids. V was clipped by 0 bases and J by 12 bases; unmatched bases: 8. The germline gives CDR1 KGHSH, CDR2 LQKENI. The CDR3, as DNA: TGTGCCAGCTCACCACCGGGAGGGGAATGGGGGCAGTTCTTC. Protein: CASSPPGGEWGQFF.

This clone was found a few times. The gene calls are TRBV5-6 and TRBJ1-2, with D possibly being TRBD1 (6 bases). The germline V and J ends were trimmed by 2 bases and 5 bases, with 10 bases remaining between them. The CDR3 length is 13 residues. Germline CDR1 SGHDT, CDR2 YYEEEE. CDR3 coding DNA: TGTGCCAGCAGCTTAACAGGGCCTTATGGCTACACCTTC. This encodes CASSLTGPYGYTF.

The chain couples TRBV11-2 to TRBJ2-3; D gene uncertain. V lost 4 bases and J 8 bases, leaving 7 bases between the germline ends. Germline assignment: CDR1 SGHAT and CDR2 FQNNGV. This CDR3 comprises 11 residues. The CDR3 DNA is TGTGCCAGCAGCTACGGGTCTACGCAGTATTTT. It translates to CASSYGSTQYF.

The rearrangement joins TRBV2 to TRBJ2-3; 11 bases are shared with TRBD1. This CDR3 spans 13 amino acids. J gave up 6 bases and V 8 bases, and 4 bases lay outside the gene matches. Germline loops: CDR1 SNHLY, CDR2 FYNNEI. CDR3 protein: CASRTGGGDTQYF. The CDR3 DNA reads TGTGCCAGCCGGACAGGGGGCGGGGATACGCAGTATTTT.

V is TRBV27 and J is TRBJ2-7, with TRBD1 as a possible D gene (8 bases). The CDR3 spans 13 residues. V shed 5 bases and J shed 6 bases, with 14 bases lying between them. Germline assignment: CDR1 MNHEY and CDR2 SMNVEV (reference sequence). The CDR3 sequence is CASSAYRGGEQYF. The CDR3 bases are TGTGCCAGCAGTGCCTACAGGGGGGGCGAGCAGTACTTC.

This clone has a handful of counts. The rearrangement links TRBV5-4 to TRBJ2-7; 11 bases are shared with TRBD2. This CDR3 region has 15 residues. The trim removed 4 bases at V and 6 bases at J, leaving 9 bases unmatched. CDR1 and CDR2 from the germline V gene are SGHNT and YYREEE (reference sequence). CDR3 region: CASSLIAGGRREQYF. DNA for the CDR3: TGTGCCAGCAGCCTAATAGCGGGAGGGCGTCGCGAGCAGTACTTC.

Here the CDR3 DNA reads TGCGCCAGCAGCCAACCGGGGAGGGGCACTGAAGCTTTCTTT. Encoded protein: CASSQPGRGTEAFF. This chain uses TRBV4-3 with TRBJ1-1, with D perhaps TRBD1 (5 bases). CDR3 length: 14 amino acids. Germline V gene sequence: CDR1 LGHNA, CDR2 YSLEER. The V end was cut by 2 bases, the J end by 4 bases, with 11 bases between.

The V gene is TRBV28, the J gene TRBJ1-1; no definite D call. Deletions cut 5 bases from V and 6 bases from J, with 19 bases between. The CDR3 length is 15 residues. The germline V gene has CDR1 MDHEN and CDR2 SYDVKM. CDR3 in amino acids: CASSPSRGQVPEAFF. The CDR3 bases are TGTGCCAGCAGTCCCTCCCGTGGGCAGGTCCCTGAAGCTTTCTTT.

The V gene is TRBV18, the J gene TRBJ1-2; 10 nucleotides line up with TRBD1. V was pared by 3 bases and J by 6 bases, with 7 bases of the junction left unmatched. The V gene's germline CDR1 is KGHSH and CDR2 LQKENI. The CDR3 has 15 amino acids. CDR3 in amino acids: CASSPGRQGANGYTF. DNA for the CDR3: TGTGCCAGCTCACCCGGGCGACAGGGGGCGAATGGCTACACCTTC.

This clone was counted many times. This chain joins TRBV11-2 and TRBJ1-1; D may be TRBD1 (5 bases). Per germline, CDR1 SGHAT and CDR2 FQNNGV. The CDR3 sequence is 13 residues long. Trimming cost V 5 bases and J 7 bases, with 14 bases left between them. The CDR3 DNA is TGTGCCAGCAGCCGTCTTCAGGGTGGTGAAGCTTTCTTT. Encoded protein: CASSRLQGGEAFF.

The gene calls are TRBV6-5 and TRBJ1-5, with a tentative D call TRBD1 (5 bases). This CDR3 comprises 14 residues. V lost 6 bases, J lost 2 bases, and 11 bases lay in between. Germline assignment: CDR1 MNHEY and CDR2 SVGAGI. This CDR3 reads CASRPRGGNQPQHF. The CDR3 DNA reads as TGTGCCAGCAGACCCCGGGGGGGCAATCAGCCCCAGCATTTT.